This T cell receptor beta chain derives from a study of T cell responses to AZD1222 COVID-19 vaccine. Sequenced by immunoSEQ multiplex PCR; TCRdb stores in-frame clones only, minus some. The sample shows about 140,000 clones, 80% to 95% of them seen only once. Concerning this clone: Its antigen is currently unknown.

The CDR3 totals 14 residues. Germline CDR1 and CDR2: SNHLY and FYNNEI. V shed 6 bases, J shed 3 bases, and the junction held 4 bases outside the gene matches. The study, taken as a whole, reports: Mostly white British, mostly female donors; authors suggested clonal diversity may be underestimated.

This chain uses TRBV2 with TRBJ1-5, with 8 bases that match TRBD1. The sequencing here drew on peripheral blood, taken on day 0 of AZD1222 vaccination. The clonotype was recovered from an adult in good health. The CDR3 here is CASSETGVNQPQHF. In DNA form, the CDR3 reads TGTGCCAGCAGCGAGACAGGGGTCAATCAGCCCCAGCATTTT.